The 32 T cell receptor beta chains in this list originate from one sample, sequenced in a study of T cells in localized non-small cell lung cancer. The protocol was immunoSEQ multiplex PCR, while the TCRdb copy is restricted to in-frame clones and leaves out a portion. The sample consists of about 72,000 clones, about 88% of them appearing once. The source material was peripheral blood, sampled before any cancer treatment. The receptors derive from an older female donor with stage I lung adenocarcinoma.

The V call is TRBV15, the J call TRBJ1-1; D gene uncertain. The CDR3 spans 14 residues. Trimming left V 2 bases short and J 8 bases short, with 15 bases between. Germline CDR1 and CDR2: LNHNV and YYDKDF (reference sequence). Here the CDR3 DNA reads TGTGCCACCAGCAGATACGAAGAGTTAACGGAAGCTTTCTTT. Translation gives CATSRYEELTEAFF.

The chain recombines TRBV2 with TRBJ2-1; 7 bases are a match to TRBD2. The junction had 13 bases not matched to a gene; V was cut back by 6 bases and J by 8 bases. The CDR3 consists of 15 residues. From germline, CDR1 is SNHLY and CDR2 FYNNEI. The CDR3 loop reads CASRVRTTGGDEQFF. The CDR3 region has the DNA TGTGCCAGCAGAGTTAGGACTACTGGGGGGGATGAGCAGTTCTTC.

V and J are TRBV13 and TRBJ1-1, with D possibly being TRBD1 (5 bases). Per the germline V gene, CDR1 is PRHDT and CDR2 is FYEKMQ (reference sequence). The CDR3 is 15 amino acids. Trimming took 5 bases from V and 1 from J, leaving 14 bases between them. CDR3 sequence (DNA): TGTGCCAGCAGCCCCCACTGGGGGGAGAACACTGAAGCTTTCTTT. The encoded protein is CASSPHWGENTEAFF.

This clone was seen a few times. Other nucleotide sequences in the sample specify the same CDR3. The chain carries TRBV9 and TRBJ2-3; D remains ambiguous. Germline CDR1 reads SGDLS; CDR2 reads YYNGEE. CDR3 length equals 15 residues. The V end was cut by 0 bases, the J end by 1 base, with 9 bases between. CDR3 DNA sequence: TGTGCCAGCAGCGTAGTCGGCGACGGCACAGATACGCAGTATTTT. Translated: CASSVVGDGTDTQYF.

The rearrangement links TRBV5-1 to TRBJ1-4; D is unresolved. The V gene's germline CDR1 is SGHRS and CDR2 YFSETQ. The V end lost 5 bases, the J end lost 0 bases, and 14 bases lay between the germline ends. The CDR3 sequence is 16 residues long. The CDR3 is CASSSGWDATNEKLFF. CDR3 bases: TGCGCCAGCAGTTCCGGATGGGATGCAACTAATGAAAAACTGTTTTTT.

The chain links TRBV5-1 to TRBJ2-7; 10 bases agree with TRBD1. The CDR3 runs 15 residues. Germline CDR1 and CDR2: SGHRS and YFSETQ. V lost 4 bases and J lost 5; bases outside the gene matches: 9. In nucleotides, the CDR3 is TGCGCCAGCAGCGTAACCGGGACAGGGGCCGACGAGCAGTACTTC. Translating gives CASSVTGTGADEQYF. The whole variable domain, filled in from reference TRBV5-1 and TRBJ2-7, reads KAGVTQTPRYLIKTRGQQVTLSCSPISGHRSVSWYQQTPGQGLQFLFEYFSETQRNKGNFPGRFSGRQFSNSRSEMNVSTLELGDSALYLCASSVTGTGADEQYFGPGTRLTVT.

The chain recombines TRBV7-9 with TRBJ1-2; D is perhaps TRBD1 (6 bases). The V end lost 1 base, the J end lost 8 bases, and 11 bases lay between the germline ends. The CDR3 is 13 residues long. The germline gives CDR1 SEHNR, CDR2 FQNEAQ (reference sequence). CDR3 bases: TGTGCCAGCAGCTTAGAAGGGGGAGGCGGCTACACCTTC. This sequence encodes CASSLEGGGGYTF.

This rearrangement joins TRBV11-2 to TRBJ2-7, with D possibly TRBD2 on 5 matching bases. There are 18 residues in the CDR3. Per germline, CDR1 SGHAT and CDR2 FQNNGV. Between the trimmed V and J ends, which lost 4 bases and 2 bases, there was a span of 24 bases. CDR3 in amino acids: CASSSPGEFWVPTYEQYF. DNA of the CDR3: TGTGCCAGCAGCTCGCCCGGGGAGTTTTGGGTCCCTACCTACGAGCAGTACTTC. Variable domain in full (rest from reference TRBV11-2 and TRBJ2-7): EAGVAQSPRYKIIEKRQSVAFWCNPISGHATLYWYQQILGQGPKLLIQFQNNGVVDDSQLPKDRFSAERLKGVDSTLKIQPAKLEDSAVYLCASSSPGEFWVPTYEQYFGPGTRLTVT.

This clone was detected only once. The rearrangement joins TRBV5-4 to TRBJ2-7, with TRBD2 matching 7 bases. Germline V lookup: CDR1 SGHNT, CDR2 YYREEE (reference sequence). The CDR3 is 15 amino acids. V lost 3 bases to trimming and J lost 2 bases; unmatched junction nucleotides: 8. The CDR3 here is CASSSREGTTYEQYF. CDR3 nucleotides: TGTGCCAGCAGCTCTAGGGAGGGGACCACCTACGAGCAGTACTTC.

The J gene is TRBJ2-5, the V gene TRBV5-4; 11 bases are shared with TRBD2. CDR3 size: 15 residues. Trimming at V came to 4 bases and at J to 2 bases, leaving 4 bases not matched to a gene. CDR1 is SGHNT, CDR2 YYREEE, per germline (reference sequence). CDR3 sequence: CASSKGTSGQETQYF. The CDR3 DNA reads TGTGCCAGCAGCAAGGGGACTAGCGGACAAGAGACCCAGTACTTC. Full variable domain (rest looked up from reference TRBV5-4 and TRBJ2-5): ETGVTQSPTHLIKTRGQQVTLRCSSQSGHNTVSWYQQALGQGPQFIFQYYREEENGRGNFPPRFSGLQFPNYSSELNVNALELDDSALYLCASSKGTSGQETQYFGPGTRLLVL.

The V call is TRBV28, the J call TRBJ2-7; 14 nucleotides align to TRBD2. Germline V gives CDR1 MDHEN, CDR2 SYDVKM. With V trimmed by 4 bases and J by 4 bases, 15 bases remained unmatched. The CDR3 contains 19 residues. CDR3 amino acids: CASSSAGTSGSGVTYEQYF. The CDR3 DNA follows: TGTGCCAGCAGTTCCGCCGGGACTAGCGGGAGTGGCGTTACGTACGAGCAGTACTTC.

This chain uses TRBV4-3 with TRBJ1-1, with D maybe TRBD1 (6 bases). Trimming shortened V by 0 bases and J by 9 bases, and 14 bases separated the two germline ends. The CDR3 has 14 residues. Germline CDR1 is LGHNA and CDR2 is YSLEER. The CDR3 region is CASSQDQGLRKAFF. CDR3 nucleotide sequence: TGCGCCAGCAGCCAAGATCAGGGGTTGAGGAAAGCTTTCTTT.

The genes are TRBV5-1 and TRBJ2-7, with TRBD1 matching 10 bases. The J segment lost 7 bases and the V segment lost 4 bases, leaving 11 bases of the junction unmatched. CDR3 size: 15 residues. Per germline, CDR1 SGHRS and CDR2 YFSETQ. CDR3 sequence (DNA): TGCGCCAGCAGCAAGACAGGGGGCACCTCCTGGGAGCAGTACTTC. Amino acid sequence: CASSKTGGTSWEQYF.

This clone occurred once. The V gene is TRBV27, the J gene TRBJ2-3; D is perhaps TRBD1 (6 bases). V lost 4 bases and J lost 2, with 7 bases in between. The length of the CDR3 is 13 residues. Germline V lookup: CDR1 MNHEY, CDR2 SMNVEV (reference sequence). The DNA for the CDR3 is TGTGCCAGCAGTTACAGGGTCACAGATACGCAGTATTTT. Translating it yields CASSYRVTDTQYF.

The chain combines TRBV5-6 with TRBJ1-2; 7 nucleotides align to TRBD1. The trim removed 4 bases at V and 14 bases at J, leaving 11 bases unmatched. Germline V gene data show CDR1 as SGHDT and CDR2 as YYEEEE. The CDR3 contains 12 residues. The CDR3 DNA sequence: TGTGCCAGCAGCCTGGGACAGCGGGGGGAGACCTTC. Translation gives CASSLGQRGETF.

The chain carries TRBV6-1 and TRBJ2-6; possible D gene TRBD1, 6 bases. The germline CDR1 and CDR2 sequences are MNHNS and SASEGT. V was clipped by 0 bases and J by 0 bases, with 12 bases between them. This CDR3 comprises 18 residues. This CDR3 reads CASSEAQQGYSGANVLTF. CDR3 DNA sequence: TGTGCCAGCAGTGAAGCTCAACAGGGATACTCTGGGGCCAACGTCCTGACTTTC.

The CDR3 spells CASSLRGEQYF. The CDR3 DNA is TGTGCCAGCAGCTTACGAGGCGAGCAGTACTTC. This chain links TRBV5-6 with TRBJ2-7; D not resolved. Germline V gene sequence: CDR1 SGHDT, CDR2 YYEEEE. CDR3 length: 11 residues. Trimming took off 2 bases at V and 6 bases at J, with 6 bases between the two ends.

This chain connects TRBV11-1 to TRBJ2-1; 10 positions match TRBD2. CDR3 length: 15 residues. Germline loops: CDR1 SGHAT, CDR2 FQDESV (reference sequence). Germline trimming cut 2 bases from V and 8 bases from J; bases unmatched to any gene: 6. DNA for the CDR3: TGTGCCAGCAGCTTAACGGCTAGCGGGAGCTATGAGCAGTTCTTC. Protein sequence: CASSLTASGSYEQFF.

This CDR3 reads CASSQGGREYNEQFF. CDR3 sequence (DNA): TGTGCCAGCAGCCAGGGCGGGAGGGAATACAATGAGCAGTTCTTC. The chain carries TRBV5-8 and TRBJ2-1; TRBD2 matches 9 bases. This CDR3 comprises 15 residues. Trimming at V came to 4 bases and at J to 4 bases, leaving 6 bases not matched to a gene. Germline V lookup: CDR1 SGHTS, CDR2 YDEGEE.

The gene calls are TRBV19 and TRBJ2-1, with no clear D. The V and J ends lost 9 bases and 9 bases respectively, with 15 bases between them. Germline V gives CDR1 LNHDA, CDR2 SQIVND (reference sequence). CDR3 length equals 12 residues. As DNA, the CDR3 is TGTGCCAGCCGAAACGGATGGGGTGAGCAGTTCTTC. Amino acid sequence: CASRNGWGEQFF.

This chain uses TRBV27 with TRBJ2-2; D call uncertain. The CDR3 runs to 14 residues. CDR1 and CDR2 from the germline V gene are MNHEY and SMNVEV (reference sequence). V lost 2 bases, J lost 1 base, and 5 bases lay in between. The CDR3 DNA is TGTGCCAGCAGTTTAAACAGGAACACCGGGGAGCTGTTTTTT. Translated: CASSLNRNTGELFF.

The chain has TRBV7-3 and TRBJ2-1, with D perhaps TRBD1 or TRBD2 (5 bases each). This CDR3 region has 15 residues. V dropped 1 base and J dropped 8 bases, with 15 bases sitting between them. Germline assignment: CDR1 SGHTA and CDR2 FQGTGA. DNA of the CDR3: TGTGCCAGCAGCTTAAGGGACCCCCACCTCGATGAGCAGTTCTTC. Its protein is CASSLRDPHLDEQFF.

The genes are TRBV7-3 and TRBJ2-2; D is possibly TRBD2 (6 bases). This CDR3 is 15 amino acids long. V was clipped by 5 bases and J by 2 bases, with 12 bases between them. Germline V gene sequence: CDR1 SGHTA, CDR2 FQGTGA. The DNA for the CDR3 is TGTGCCAGCAGCCCGCGGGGTTCCAACACCGGGGAGCTGTTTTTT. Amino acid sequence: CASSPRGSNTGELFF.

The chain is built from TRBV19 and TRBJ2-1; 9 nucleotides align to TRBD2. In germline, CDR1 is LNHDA, CDR2 SQIVND (reference sequence). Trimming removed 9 bases from V and 7 bases from J; junction bases left unmatched: 10. There are 14 residues in the CDR3. The CDR3 loop is CASAGGREGNEQFF. The CDR3 DNA sequence: TGTGCCAGCGCTGGAGGGCGGGAGGGGAATGAGCAGTTCTTC.

V usage is TRBV22-1 and J usage is TRBJ2-3; the D segment call TRBD1 is taken from the table without a DNA check. TRBV22-1 is a listed pseudogene. The CDR3 totals 16 residues. The CDR3 sequence: CPGSAPGQGFPDTQYF. The CDR3 DNA sequence: TGTCCTGGGAGCGCCCCCGGACAGGGGTTTCCAGATACGCAGTATTTT.

This chain joins TRBV19 and TRBJ2-1; possibly TRBD2 for D (6 bases). Germline V CDR1 and CDR2: LNHDA, SQIVND (reference sequence). Between the trimmed V and J ends, which lost 7 bases and 4 bases, there was a span of 8 bases. The CDR3 extends over 12 amino acids. The CDR3 protein is CASIGGYNEQFF. The CDR3 DNA sequence: TGTGCCAGTATTGGAGGGTACAATGAGCAGTTCTTC.

The chain has TRBV9 and TRBJ1-2, with unresolved D. The V end was cut by 4 bases, the J end by 3 bases, with 13 bases between. The CDR3 contains 14 residues. Germline V gene sequence: CDR1 SGDLS, CDR2 YYNGEE. CDR3 nucleotides: TGTGCCAGCAGCCCTCATCGGTGGGACTATGGCTACACCTTC. Amino acids: CASSPHRWDYGYTF. The full variable domain, in which reference TRBV9 and TRBJ1-2 provide the parts outside the CDR3, is DSGVTQTPKHLITATGQRVTLRCSPRSGDLSVYWYQQSLDQGLQFLIQYYNGEERAKGNILERFSAQQFPDLHSELNLSSLELGDSALYFCASSPHRWDYGYTFGSGTRLTVV.

The V call is TRBV6-1, the J call TRBJ1-1; D unresolved. Trimming pared 4 bases from V and 1 base from J, leaving 13 bases between. The V gene's germline CDR1 is MNHNS and CDR2 SASEGT. The CDR3 is 15 residues long. DNA of the CDR3: TGTGCCAGCAGTGTAAGGCTGGGAGGGAACACTGAAGCTTTCTTT. This translates into CASSVRLGGNTEAFF.

The table lists this clone with a count of one. This chain joins TRBV21-1 and TRBJ1-2; the D call in the table, TRBD1, was not verified against the DNA. TRBV21-1 is a known pseudogene. This CDR3 is built from 16 residues. CDR3: CASSTNGTHILYGYTF. The CDR3 region has the DNA TGTGCCAGCAGCACTAATGGGACACACATCCTCTATGGCTACACCTTC.

The V call is TRBV7-2, the J call TRBJ2-5; TRBD2 agrees at 12 bases. From germline, CDR1 is SGHTA and CDR2 FQGNSA. V trimming: 2 bases; J trimming: 5 bases; junction bases outside the gene matches: 9. The CDR3 loop spans 17 amino acids. The CDR3 loop is CASSLSPSLAGGETQYF. The DNA of the CDR3 is TGTGCCAGCAGCTTAAGCCCTTCCCTAGCGGGAGGGGAGACCCAGTACTTC.

This clone was seen only a few times. The chain employs TRBV28 and TRBJ1-1; 10 nucleotides match TRBD1. V dropped 6 bases and J dropped 2; count of bases not matched to a gene: 3. CDR3 length: 14 amino acids. Germline V gene data show CDR1 as MDHEN and CDR2 as SYDVKM. The CDR3 protein is CASSRQGANTEAFF. In nucleotides, the CDR3 is TGTGCCAGCAGCAGACAGGGGGCTAACACTGAAGCTTTCTTT.

The gene calls are TRBV18 and TRBJ2-2, with D tentatively TRBD1 (5 bases). The CDR3 covers 16 residues. CDR1 and CDR2 (germline): KGHSH, LQKENI. Trimming took 0 bases from V and 3 from J, leaving 11 bases between them. CDR3 loop: CASSPPKGSDTGELFF. The CDR3 DNA reads as TGTGCCAGCTCACCACCGAAGGGGTCGGACACCGGGGAGCTGTTTTTT.